This T cell receptor (beta chain) was profiled in a study of PD-1 blockade in classical Hodgkin lymphoma. About the study: Patients got intravenous nivolumab 3 mg/kg every 2 weeks.

The CDR3 runs to 15 residues. V shed 2 bases and J shed 0 bases, with 5 bases lying between them. Per the germline V gene, CDR1 is MNHNY and CDR2 is SVGAGI (reference sequence). Assay: immunoSEQ multiplex PCR; the TCRdb copy retains only in-frame clones and omits some. The table includes 95,000 to 100,000 clones, around 88% detected once. Autologous stem cell transplantation was followed by relapse in every patient, and brentuximab vedotin exposure varied. The TCR originated in a human donor with classical Hodgkin lymphoma. Sequencing used peripheral blood mononuclear cells (PBMCs), obtained before the second cycle of nivolumab. V usage is TRBV6-6 and J usage is TRBJ2-6; D is perhaps TRBD1 or TRBD2 (5 bases each). The CDR3 is CASSYGGSGANVLTF. The CDR3 DNA is TGTGCCAGCAGTTACGGGGGCTCTGGGGCCAACGTCCTGACTTTC.